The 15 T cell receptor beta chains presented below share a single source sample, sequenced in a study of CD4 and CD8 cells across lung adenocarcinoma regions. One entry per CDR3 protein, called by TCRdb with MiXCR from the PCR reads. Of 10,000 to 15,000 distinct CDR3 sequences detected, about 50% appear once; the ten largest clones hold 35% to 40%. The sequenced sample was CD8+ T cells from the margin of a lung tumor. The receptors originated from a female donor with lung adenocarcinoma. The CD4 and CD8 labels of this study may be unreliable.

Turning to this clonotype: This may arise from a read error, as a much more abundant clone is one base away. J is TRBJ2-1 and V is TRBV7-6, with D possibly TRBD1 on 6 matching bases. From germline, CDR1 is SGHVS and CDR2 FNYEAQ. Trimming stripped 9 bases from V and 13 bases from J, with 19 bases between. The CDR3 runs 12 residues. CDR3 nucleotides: TGTGCCAGTTCGGGACATCAAGAGACCCAGTTCTTC. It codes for CASSGHQETQFF.

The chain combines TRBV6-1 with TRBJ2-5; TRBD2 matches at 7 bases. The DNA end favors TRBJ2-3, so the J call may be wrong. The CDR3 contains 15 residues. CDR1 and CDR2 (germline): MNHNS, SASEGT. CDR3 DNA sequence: TGTGCCAGGGGGCCCGGGGGAGGGGAGCCAGAGACCCAGTATTTT. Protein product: CARGPGGGEPETQYF.

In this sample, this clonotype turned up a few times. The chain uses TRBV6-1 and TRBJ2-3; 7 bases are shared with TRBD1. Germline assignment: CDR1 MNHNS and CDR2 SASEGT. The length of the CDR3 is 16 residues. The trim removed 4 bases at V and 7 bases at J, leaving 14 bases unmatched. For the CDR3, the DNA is TGTGCCAGCAGTGCTAGGGGGCAGCGAGCCAAAAATACGCAGTATTTT. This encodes CASSARGQRAKNTQYF.

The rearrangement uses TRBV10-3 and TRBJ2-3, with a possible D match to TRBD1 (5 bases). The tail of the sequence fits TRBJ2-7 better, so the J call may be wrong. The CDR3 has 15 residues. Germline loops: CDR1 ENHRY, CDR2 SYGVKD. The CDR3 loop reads CAVGQGVCVTDTQYF. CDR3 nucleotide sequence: TGTGCCGTCGGGCAGGGCGTCTGCGTCACAGATACGCAGTACTTC.

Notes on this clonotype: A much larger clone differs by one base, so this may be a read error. The CDR3: CASSMGQPQETQYF. DNA of the CDR3: TGTGCCAGCAGCATGGGACAGCCACAAGAGACCCAGTACTTC. The chain uses TRBV7-9 and TRBJ2-1; 7 nucleotides match TRBD1. The closer fit of TRBJ2-5 to the DNA end suggests the J call may be wrong. Germline CDR1 and CDR2: SEHNR and FQNEAQ (reference sequence). CDR3 length: 14 amino acids.

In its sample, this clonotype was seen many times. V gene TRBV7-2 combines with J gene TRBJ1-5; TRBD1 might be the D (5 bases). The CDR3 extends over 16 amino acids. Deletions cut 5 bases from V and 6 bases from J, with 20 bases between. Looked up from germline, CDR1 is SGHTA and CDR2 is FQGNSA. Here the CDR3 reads CASSPAGLGQGQPQHF. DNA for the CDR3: TGTGCCAGCAGCCCCGCGGGGCTAGGGCAAGGTCAGCCCCAGCATTTT.

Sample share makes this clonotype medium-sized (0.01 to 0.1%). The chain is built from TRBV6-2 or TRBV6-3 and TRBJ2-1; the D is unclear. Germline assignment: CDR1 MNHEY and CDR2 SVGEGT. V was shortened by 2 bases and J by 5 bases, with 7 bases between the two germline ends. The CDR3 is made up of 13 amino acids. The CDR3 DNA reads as TGTGCCAGCAGTTACCTCCAAGACAATGAGCAGTTCTTC. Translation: CASSYLQDNEQFF.

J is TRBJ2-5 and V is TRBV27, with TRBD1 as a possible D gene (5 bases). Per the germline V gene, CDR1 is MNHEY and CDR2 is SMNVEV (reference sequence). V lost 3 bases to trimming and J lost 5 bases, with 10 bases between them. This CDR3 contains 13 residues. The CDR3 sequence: CASSFGRGETQYF. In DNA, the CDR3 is TGTGCCAGCAGTTTCGGTAGGGGTGAGACCCAGTACTTC.

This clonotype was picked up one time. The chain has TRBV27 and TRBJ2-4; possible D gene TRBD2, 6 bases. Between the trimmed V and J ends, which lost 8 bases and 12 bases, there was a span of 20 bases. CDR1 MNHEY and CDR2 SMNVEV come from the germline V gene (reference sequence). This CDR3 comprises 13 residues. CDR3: CASGLRGTDTQYF. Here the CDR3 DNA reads TGTGCCAGCGGACTACGAGGCACAGACACTCAGTACTTC.

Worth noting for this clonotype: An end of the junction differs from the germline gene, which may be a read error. The CDR3 nucleotides read TGTGCGAGCAGCGTCTCGGGGCACCGAGCCACAAACACTCAGTACTTC. Its protein is CASSVSGHRATNTQYF. This chain joins TRBV6-1 and TRBJ2-4; D might be TRBD1 or TRBD2, each matching 5 bases. Germline CDR1 and CDR2: MNHNS and SASEGT. The CDR3 length is 16 residues.

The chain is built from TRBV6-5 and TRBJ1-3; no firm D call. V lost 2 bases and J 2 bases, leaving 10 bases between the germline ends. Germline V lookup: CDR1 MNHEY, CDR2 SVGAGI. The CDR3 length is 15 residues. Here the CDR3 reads CASSYRQRAGNTIYF. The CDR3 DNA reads TGTGCCAGCAGTTACAGACAACGAGCTGGAAACACCATATATTTT.

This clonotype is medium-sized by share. CDR3 sequence: CASSLVSTGDWETQYF. CDR3 coding DNA: TGTGCCAGCAGCTTAGTATCGACAGGGGATTGGGAGACCCAGTACTTC. This sequence joins TRBV7-2 and TRBJ2-5; 8 positions agree with TRBD1. The CDR3 covers 16 residues. CDR1 is SGHTA and CDR2 is FQGNSA in the germline V gene. The junction had 9 bases not matched to a gene; V was cut back by 1 base and J by 5 bases. The full variable domain, completed using reference TRBV7-2 and TRBJ2-5, is GAGVSQSPSNKVTEKGKDVELRCDPISGHTALYWYRQSLGQGLEFLIYFQGNSAPDKSGLPSDRFSAERTGGSVSTLTIQRTQQEDSAVYLCASSLVSTGDWETQYFGPGTRLLVL.

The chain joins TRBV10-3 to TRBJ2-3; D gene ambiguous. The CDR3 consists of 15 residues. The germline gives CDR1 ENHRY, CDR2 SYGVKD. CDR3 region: CGLGSGVLAKDTQYF. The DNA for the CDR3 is TGTGGCCTCGGCTCGGGCGTCTTAGCTAAAGATACGCAGTATTTT.

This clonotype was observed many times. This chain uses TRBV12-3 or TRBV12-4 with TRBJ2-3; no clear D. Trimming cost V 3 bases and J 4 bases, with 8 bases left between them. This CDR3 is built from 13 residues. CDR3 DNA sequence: TGTGCCAGCAGTTTGCCTCCATCAGATACGCAGTATTTT. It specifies CASSLPPSDTQYF.

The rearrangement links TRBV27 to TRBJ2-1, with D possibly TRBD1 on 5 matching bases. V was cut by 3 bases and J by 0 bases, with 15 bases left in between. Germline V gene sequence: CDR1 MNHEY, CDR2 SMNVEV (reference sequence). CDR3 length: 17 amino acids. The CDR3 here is CASSFGAGPISYNEQFF. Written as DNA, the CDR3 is TGTGCCAGCAGTTTTGGGGCAGGCCCCATCTCCTACAATGAGCAGTTCTTC.